The 22 T cell receptor beta chains below come from one sample, sequenced in a study of memory CD4+ T cells and cytomegalovirus serostatus. The data were produced by immunoSEQ multiplex PCR, yet TCRdb's version contains in-frame clones alone and is incomplete. Here the sample spans fewer than 90,000 clones, roughly 78% being singletons. The sort gate was single viable CD3+CD4+CD8-CD45RO+ cells for memory CD4+ T cells. The sample was memory CD4+ T cells from blood. These receptor sequences come from an adult in good health and CMV-seropositive.

This clone was picked up a small number of times. The rearrangement uses TRBV7-9 and TRBJ1-6, with TRBD1 identical over 8 bases. The CDR3 spans 16 residues. With V trimmed by 2 bases and J by 12 bases, 12 bases remained unmatched. The germline CDR1 and CDR2 sequences are SEHNR and FQNEAQ (reference sequence). Here the CDR3 reads CASSLSIQGALLPLHF. In DNA, the CDR3 is TGTGCCAGCAGCTTATCTATCCAGGGGGCATTGTTACCCCTCCACTTT.

This chain connects TRBV29-1 to TRBJ1-2; tentative D call: TRBD1 (6 bases). This CDR3 spans 11 amino acids. Trimming left V 4 bases short and J 4 bases short, with 7 bases between. Looked up from germline, CDR1 is SQVTM and CDR2 is ANQGSEA. In nucleotides, the CDR3 is TGCAGCGTTGTACAGGGCTATGGCTACACCTTC. It codes for CSVVQGYGYTF.

The V call is TRBV5-4, the J call TRBJ2-5; D not resolved. V was cut by 0 bases and J by 2 bases, with 5 bases left in between. In germline, CDR1 is SGHNT, CDR2 YYREEE (reference sequence). CDR3 length: 13 amino acids. The CDR3 nucleotides are TGTGCCAGCAGCTTGGGGGGACAAGAGACCCAGTACTTC. This gives the protein CASSLGGQETQYF.

The gene calls are TRBV7-9 and TRBJ2-2, with D possibly TRBD1 on 5 matching bases. The CDR3 is made up of 14 amino acids. Deletions cut 2 bases from V and 5 bases from J, with 9 bases between. Germline V gives CDR1 SEHNR, CDR2 FQNEAQ (reference sequence). This CDR3 reads CASSLSDSTGELFF. CDR3 nucleotides: TGTGCCAGCAGCTTATCCGACAGTACCGGGGAGCTGTTTTTT.

The chain has TRBV11-2 and TRBJ2-2; D gene ambiguous. Looked up from germline, CDR1 is SGHAT and CDR2 is FQNNGV. The CDR3 consists of 13 residues. Trimming left V 1 base short and J 4 bases short, with 4 bases between. This chain's CDR3 is CASSLVRTGELFF. The CDR3 DNA reads as TGTGCCAGCAGCTTAGTACGCACCGGGGAGCTGTTTTTT.

The V call is TRBV11-3, the J call TRBJ1-6; 8 bases fit TRBD1. V lost 4 bases, J lost 13 bases, and 6 bases stayed unmatched. CDR1 and CDR2 from the germline V gene are SGHNT and YENEEA. The CDR3 is 13 residues long. Here the CDR3 reads CASSSDRARPLHF. The CDR3 region has the DNA TGTGCCAGCAGCTCGGACAGGGCTAGGCCCCTCCACTTT.

The chain links TRBV13 to TRBJ1-3; D gene ambiguous. Germline V gives CDR1 PRHDT, CDR2 FYEKMQ (reference sequence). Between the trimmed V and J ends, which lost 8 bases and 7 bases, there was a span of 21 bases. The CDR3 covers 15 residues. The CDR3, as DNA: TGTGCCAGCTCCCGGGGTGGTGCAAAGGCGAACACCATATATTTT. It is translated as CASSRGGAKANTIYF.

The V gene is TRBV30, the J gene TRBJ1-3; 10 bases are shared with TRBD1. This CDR3 is 17 amino acids long. The germline V gene encodes CDR1 GTSNPN and CDR2 SVGIG (reference sequence). V was pared by 4 bases and J by 9 bases, with 18 bases of the junction left unmatched. CDR3 DNA sequence: TGTGCCTGGAACCCTACGGTCCGAGACAGGGGGCGCGGCACCATATATTTT. Its protein is CAWNPTVRDRGRGTIYF.

The V call is TRBV10-3, the J call TRBJ1-1; D not resolved. The CDR3 length is 16 residues. V dropped 4 bases and J dropped 1 base, with 16 bases sitting between them. The germline V gene encodes CDR1 ENHRY and CDR2 SYGVKD. CDR3 amino acids: CAISGLSGVSNTEAFF. The CDR3 DNA reads TGTGCCATCAGTGGTTTAAGTGGGGTGTCGAACACTGAAGCTTTCTTT.

This clone has more than one count but fewer than ten. This CDR3 reads CASSPVGNNEKLFF. The CDR3 DNA reads TGTGCCAGCAGCCCGGTCGGTAATAATGAAAAACTGTTTTTT. This rearrangement joins TRBV14 to TRBJ1-4; unclear D gene. Looked up from germline, CDR1 is SGHDN and CDR2 is FVKESK. The V end was cut by 4 bases, the J end by 4 bases, with 10 bases between. The CDR3 sequence is 14 residues long. Filled out from reference TRBV14 and TRBJ1-4, the complete variable domain reads EAGVTQFPSHSVIEKGQTVTLRCDPISGHDNLYWYRRVMGKEIKFLLHFVKESKQDESGMPNNRFLAERTGGTYSTLKVQPAELEDSGVYFCASSPVGNNEKLFFGSGTQLSVL.

This chain joins TRBV4-3 and TRBJ2-5; 10 nucleotides match TRBD1. Germline V gene lookup returns CDR1 LGHNA and CDR2 YSLEER. Trimming removed 4 bases from V and 7 bases from J; junction bases left unmatched: 9. The CDR3 runs 15 residues. The CDR3 nucleotides read TGCGCCAGCAGCCCTGGGACAGGGGCGGGGGGGACCCAGTACTTC. Encoded protein: CASSPGTGAGGTQYF.

The chain joins TRBV7-8 to TRBJ1-4; D is perhaps TRBD1 (5 bases). Germline V gene sequence: CDR1 SGHVS, CDR2 FQNEAQ. The V and J ends lost 6 bases and 5 bases respectively, with 13 bases between them. The CDR3 runs to 14 residues. The DNA for the CDR3 is TGTGCCAGCAGGACCCGGGGCAGGAATGAAAAACTGTTTTTT. This translates into CASRTRGRNEKLFF.

The chain has TRBV7-9 and TRBJ1-1; D is ambiguous. Germline-derived CDR1 and CDR2 are SEHNR and FQNEAQ (reference sequence). This CDR3 region has 11 residues. The ends were cut back, 3 bases at V and 7 bases at J, with 6 bases in the middle. The CDR3, as DNA: TGTGCCAGCAGCTTTGACAATGAAGCTTTCTTT. Amino acids: CASSFDNEAFF.

In nucleotides, the CDR3 is TGTGCCAGCAGGCCGGGGGGGGTGAATCAGCCCCAGCATTTT. It specifies CASRPGGVNQPQHF. The chain is built from TRBV28 and TRBJ1-5; D may be TRBD1 (5 bases). Trimming removed 6 bases from V and 4 bases from J, with 13 bases in between. Germline values: CDR1 MDHEN, CDR2 SYDVKM. This CDR3 comprises 14 residues.

The V and J genes are TRBV7-9 and TRBJ1-3; D unresolved. V shed 4 bases and J shed 2 bases, with 15 bases lying between them. Germline CDR1 is SEHNR and CDR2 is FQNEAQ (reference sequence). The CDR3 contains 16 residues. The CDR3 coding sequence is TGTGCCAGCAGCTCGTGGACGCTCCTAACTGGAAACACCATATATTTT. It codes for CASSSWTLLTGNTIYF.

The chain links TRBV9 to TRBJ2-7; TRBD1 matches 9 bases. Germline loops: CDR1 SGDLS, CDR2 YYNGEE. The V and J ends lost 3 bases and 5 bases, in that order; junction bases with no gene match: 9. CDR3 length: 15 amino acids. The CDR3 reads CASSEAGTGPHEQYF. The CDR3 DNA follows: TGTGCCAGCAGCGAAGCCGGGACAGGGCCCCACGAGCAGTACTTC.

This chain links TRBV19 with TRBJ2-1; 7 bases line up with TRBD2. The V gene's germline CDR1 is LNHDA and CDR2 SQIVND (reference sequence). The CDR3 covers 13 residues. J gave up 6 bases and V 10 bases, and 9 bases lay outside the gene matches. CDR3 region: CATWGGVGNEQFF. DNA for the CDR3: TGTGCCACCTGGGGAGGGGTCGGCAATGAGCAGTTCTTC.

The rearrangement joins TRBV7-2 to TRBJ1-5, with 8 bases matching TRBD1. Unmatched junction bases numbered 10, after V lost 5 bases and J lost 4 bases. CDR1 SGHTA and CDR2 FQGNSA come from the germline V gene. This CDR3 has 16 amino acids. Here the CDR3 reads CASSRNGQGLNQPQHF. In nucleotides, the CDR3 is TGTGCCAGCAGCCGAAACGGACAGGGCCTTAATCAGCCCCAGCATTTT.

V is TRBV29-1 and J is TRBJ2-3, with 7 bases lining up with TRBD2. The trim removed 5 bases at V and 0 bases at J, leaving 8 bases unmatched. The CDR3 contains 15 residues. The germline V gene has CDR1 SQVTM and CDR2 ANQGSEA. The CDR3 nucleotides read TGCAGCGTTTGGGGGACTATGAAAAGCACAGATACGCAGTATTTT. This translates into CSVWGTMKSTDTQYF.

Only a few counts were recorded for this clone. The chain is built from TRBV19 and TRBJ1-5; 9 bases match TRBD1. Trimming cost V 9 bases and J 4 bases; bases outside gene matches: 7. The CDR3 length is 14 residues. The germline gives CDR1 LNHDA, CDR2 SQIVND (reference sequence). CDR3 sequence (DNA): TGTGCCAGCGGGACAGGGACCGATAATCAGCCCCAGCATTTT. As protein: CASGTGTDNQPQHF.

The chain is built from TRBV27 and TRBJ1-5; 9 bases line up with TRBD1. Trimming cost V 6 bases and J 7 bases; bases outside gene matches: 7. The germline CDR1 and CDR2 sequences are MNHEY and SMNVEV (reference sequence). The CDR3 totals 14 residues. CDR3 nucleotide sequence: TGTGCCAGCAGGCCCACAGGGGGCGGACAGCCCCAGCATTTT. This gives the protein CASRPTGGGQPQHF.

The gene calls are TRBV11-2 and TRBJ1-2, with 8 bases matching TRBD1. Germline lookup yields CDR1 SGHAT and CDR2 FQNNGV. Trimming at V came to 6 bases and at J to 1 base, leaving 7 bases not matched to a gene. The length of the CDR3 is 15 residues. DNA of the CDR3: TGTGCCAGCAGGGCCCCGGGACAGGTTAACTATGGCTACACCTTC. Protein sequence: CASRAPGQVNYGYTF.